This TCR beta chain was observed in a study of cytomegalovirus exposure and HLA in healthy donors. Study-level findings and limits: In vitro testing confirmed a few CMV-associated chains as specific for CMV antigens. Solely CMV serostatus was available to characterize immune exposure.

On this clone: As yet, its antigen is unknown.

Deletions cut 0 bases from V and 2 bases from J, with 18 bases between. This CDR3 comprises 18 residues. The germline V gene encodes CDR1 LGHNA and CDR2 YNFKEQ. 60 Vbeta and 13 Jbeta primers were used in PCR. Assay: immunoSEQ multiplex PCR; the TCRdb copy retains only in-frame clones and omits some. The table records approximately 170,000 clones, roughly 77% of them present only once. This clonotype originated in a male donor in good health and CMV-seronegative. Sequenced material: PBMCs. The gene calls are TRBV4-2 and TRBJ2-3; tentatively, D is TRBD1 (5 bases). In nucleotides, the CDR3 is TGTGCCAGCAGCCAAGAATTAGACAGTAGGGTACACACAGATACGCAGTATTTT. It specifies CASSQELDSRVHTDTQYF.